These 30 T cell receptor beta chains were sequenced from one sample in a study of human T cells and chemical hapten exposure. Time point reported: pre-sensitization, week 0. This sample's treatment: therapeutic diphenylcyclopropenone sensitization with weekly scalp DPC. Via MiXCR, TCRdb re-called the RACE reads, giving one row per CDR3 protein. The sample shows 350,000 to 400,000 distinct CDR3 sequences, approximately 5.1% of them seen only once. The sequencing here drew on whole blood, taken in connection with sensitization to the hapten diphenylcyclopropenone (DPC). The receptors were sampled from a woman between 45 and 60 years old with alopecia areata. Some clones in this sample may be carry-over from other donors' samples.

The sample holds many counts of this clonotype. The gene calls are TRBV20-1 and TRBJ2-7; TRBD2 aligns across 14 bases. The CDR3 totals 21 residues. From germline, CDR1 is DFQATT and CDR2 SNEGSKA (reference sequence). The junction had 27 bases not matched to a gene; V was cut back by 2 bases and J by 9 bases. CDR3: CSARSGLAGGGGPTSRVGQYF. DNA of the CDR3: TGCAGTGCTAGAAGTGGACTAGCGGGAGGAGGGGGTCCTACGAGCAGGGTCGGGCAGTACTTC.

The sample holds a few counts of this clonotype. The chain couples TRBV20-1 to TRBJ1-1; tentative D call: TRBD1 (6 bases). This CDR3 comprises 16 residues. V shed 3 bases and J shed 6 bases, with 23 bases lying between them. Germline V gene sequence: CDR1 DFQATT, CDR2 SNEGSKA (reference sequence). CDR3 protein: CSARSPLGQRVAEAFF. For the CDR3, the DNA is TGCAGTGCTAGGAGTCCTTTAGGACAGCGTGTAGCTGAAGCTTTCTTT.

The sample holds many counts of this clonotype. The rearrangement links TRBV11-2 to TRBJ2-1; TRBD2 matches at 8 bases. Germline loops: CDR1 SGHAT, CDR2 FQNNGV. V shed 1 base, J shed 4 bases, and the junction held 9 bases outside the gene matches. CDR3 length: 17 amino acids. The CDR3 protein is CASSLVFRGGLYNEQFF. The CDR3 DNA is TGTGCCAGCAGCTTAGTTTTCCGGGGGGGTTTATACAATGAGCAGTTCTTC.

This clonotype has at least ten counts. This CDR3 reads CASSYGGGSDTQYF. CDR3 DNA sequence: TGTGCCAGCAGTTACGGGGGGGGCTCAGATACGCAGTATTTT. The rearrangement joins TRBV6-6 to TRBJ2-3, with D tentatively TRBD2 (7 bases). From germline, CDR1 is MNHNY and CDR2 SVGAGI (reference sequence). Trimming removed 2 bases at V and 4 bases at J, with 10 bases between. This CDR3 is built from 14 residues.

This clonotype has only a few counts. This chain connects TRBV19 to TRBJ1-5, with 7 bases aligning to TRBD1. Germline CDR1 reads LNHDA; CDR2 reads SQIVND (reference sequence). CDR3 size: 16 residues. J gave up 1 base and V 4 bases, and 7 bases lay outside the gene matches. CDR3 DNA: TGTGCCAGTAGTACCTCACAGGGGTACAGCAATCAGCCCCAGCATTTT. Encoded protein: CASSTSQGYSNQPQHF.

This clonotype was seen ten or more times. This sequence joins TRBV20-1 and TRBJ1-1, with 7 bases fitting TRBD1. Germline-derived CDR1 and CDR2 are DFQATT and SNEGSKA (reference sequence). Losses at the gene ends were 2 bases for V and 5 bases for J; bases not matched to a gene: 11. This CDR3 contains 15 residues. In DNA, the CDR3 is TGCAGTGCTAGAATATCGACAGGGAAGGGAACTGAAGCTTTCTTT. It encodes CSARISTGKGTEAFF.

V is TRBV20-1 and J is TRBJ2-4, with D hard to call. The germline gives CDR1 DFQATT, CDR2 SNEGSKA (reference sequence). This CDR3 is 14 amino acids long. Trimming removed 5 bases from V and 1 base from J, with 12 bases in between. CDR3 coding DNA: TGCAGTGCTGGCGTTGGTTTGGCCAAAAACATTCAGTACTTC. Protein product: CSAGVGLAKNIQYF.

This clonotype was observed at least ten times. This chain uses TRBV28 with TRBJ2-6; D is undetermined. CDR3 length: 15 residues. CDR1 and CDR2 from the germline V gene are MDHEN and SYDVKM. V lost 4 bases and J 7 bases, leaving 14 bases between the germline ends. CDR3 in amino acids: CASSSLGNVANVLTF. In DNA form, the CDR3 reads TGTGCCAGCAGTTCGCTAGGAAATGTAGCCAACGTCCTGACTTTC.

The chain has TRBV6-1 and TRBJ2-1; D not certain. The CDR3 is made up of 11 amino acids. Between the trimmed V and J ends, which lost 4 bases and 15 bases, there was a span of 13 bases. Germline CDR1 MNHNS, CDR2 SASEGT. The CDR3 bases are TGTGCCAGCAGTGTACAACTGGAACGGTTCTTC. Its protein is CASSVQLERFF.

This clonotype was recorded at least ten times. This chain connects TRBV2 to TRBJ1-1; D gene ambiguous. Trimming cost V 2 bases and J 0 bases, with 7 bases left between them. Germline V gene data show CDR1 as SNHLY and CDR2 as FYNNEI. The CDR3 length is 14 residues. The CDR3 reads CASSEQVMNTEAFF. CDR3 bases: TGTGCCAGCAGTGAACAGGTTATGAACACTGAAGCTTTCTTT.

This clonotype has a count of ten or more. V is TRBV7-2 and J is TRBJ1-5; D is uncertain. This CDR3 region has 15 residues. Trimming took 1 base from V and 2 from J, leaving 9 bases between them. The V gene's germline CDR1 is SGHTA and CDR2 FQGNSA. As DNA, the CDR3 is TGTGCCAGCAGCTTAGGAGGGATCGGCAATCAGCCCCAGCATTTT. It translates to CASSLGGIGNQPQHF.

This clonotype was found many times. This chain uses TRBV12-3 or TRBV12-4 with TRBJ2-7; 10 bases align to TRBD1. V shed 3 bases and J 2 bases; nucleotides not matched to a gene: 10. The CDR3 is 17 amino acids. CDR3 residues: CASSLTGGGPPTYEQYF. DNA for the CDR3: TGTGCCAGCAGTTTGACAGGGGGCGGCCCCCCAACCTACGAGCAGTACTTC.

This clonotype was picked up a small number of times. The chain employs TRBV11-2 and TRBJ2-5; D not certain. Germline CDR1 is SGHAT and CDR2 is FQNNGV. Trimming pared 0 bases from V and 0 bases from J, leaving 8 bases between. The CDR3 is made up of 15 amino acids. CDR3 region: CASSLEQSYQETQYF. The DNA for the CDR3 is TGTGCCAGCAGCTTAGAACAATCGTACCAAGAGACCCAGTACTTC.

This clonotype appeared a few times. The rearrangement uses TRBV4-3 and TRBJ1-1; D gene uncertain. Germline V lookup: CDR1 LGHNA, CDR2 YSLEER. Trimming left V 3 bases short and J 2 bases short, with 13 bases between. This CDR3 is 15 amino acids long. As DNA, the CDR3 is TGCGCCAGCAGCCAGTATTCTACGGGAAACACTGAAGCTTTCTTT. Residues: CASSQYSTGNTEAFF.

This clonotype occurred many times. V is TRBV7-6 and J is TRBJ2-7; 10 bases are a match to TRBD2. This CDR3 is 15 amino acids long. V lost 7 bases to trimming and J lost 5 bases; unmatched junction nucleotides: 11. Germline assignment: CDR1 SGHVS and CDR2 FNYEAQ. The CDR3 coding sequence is TGTGCCAGCACCCTGAGGGCTAGCGGGGGAGACGAGCAGTACTTC. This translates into CASTLRASGGDEQYF. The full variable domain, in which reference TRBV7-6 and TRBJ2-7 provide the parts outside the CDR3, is GAGVSQSPRYKVTKRGQDVALRCDPISGHVSLYWYRQALGQGPEFLTYFNYEAQQDKSGLPNDRFSAERPEGSISTLTIQRTEQRDSAMYRCASTLRASGGDEQYFGPGTRLTVT.

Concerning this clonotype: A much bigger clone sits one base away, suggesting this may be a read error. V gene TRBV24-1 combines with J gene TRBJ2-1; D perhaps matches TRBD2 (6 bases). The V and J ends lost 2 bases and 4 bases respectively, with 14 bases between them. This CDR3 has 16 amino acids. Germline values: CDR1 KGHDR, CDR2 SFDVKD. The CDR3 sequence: CATSDSSERVYNEQFF. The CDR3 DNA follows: TGTGCCACCAGTGATTCGTCAGAGCGGGTATACAATGAGCAGTTCTTC.

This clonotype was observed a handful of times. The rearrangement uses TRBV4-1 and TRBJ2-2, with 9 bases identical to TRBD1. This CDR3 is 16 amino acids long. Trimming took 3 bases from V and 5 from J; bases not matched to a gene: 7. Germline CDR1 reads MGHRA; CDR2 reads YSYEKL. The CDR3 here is CASSQDRGTGTGELFF. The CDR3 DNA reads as TGCGCCAGCAGCCAGGACAGGGGAACCGGAACCGGGGAGCTGTTTTTT.

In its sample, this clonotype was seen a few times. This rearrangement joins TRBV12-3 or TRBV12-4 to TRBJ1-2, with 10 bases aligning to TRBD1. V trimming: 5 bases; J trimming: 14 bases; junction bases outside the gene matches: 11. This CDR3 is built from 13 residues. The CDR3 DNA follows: TGTGCCAGCAGTCCCTCCGAGACAGGGGGCCGTACCTTC. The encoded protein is CASSPSETGGRTF.

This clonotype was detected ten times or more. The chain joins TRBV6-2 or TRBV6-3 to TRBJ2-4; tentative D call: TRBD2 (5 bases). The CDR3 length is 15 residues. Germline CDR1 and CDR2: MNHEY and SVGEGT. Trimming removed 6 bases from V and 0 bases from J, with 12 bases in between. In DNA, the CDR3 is TGTGCCAGCAGACTAGACACAAGAGCCAAAAACATTCAGTACTTC. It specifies CASRLDTRAKNIQYF.

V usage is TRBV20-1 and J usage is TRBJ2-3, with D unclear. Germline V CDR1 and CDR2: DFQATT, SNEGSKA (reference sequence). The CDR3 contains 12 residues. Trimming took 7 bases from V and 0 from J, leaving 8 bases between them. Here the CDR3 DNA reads TGCAGTGGGGTGACTAGCACAGATACGCAGTATTTT. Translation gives CSGVTSTDTQYF.

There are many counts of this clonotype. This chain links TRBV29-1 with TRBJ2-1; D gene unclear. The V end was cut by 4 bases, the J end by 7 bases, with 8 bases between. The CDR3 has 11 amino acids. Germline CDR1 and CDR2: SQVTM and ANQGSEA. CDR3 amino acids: CSVGPPNEQFF. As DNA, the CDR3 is TGCAGCGTTGGTCCGCCAAATGAGCAGTTCTTC.

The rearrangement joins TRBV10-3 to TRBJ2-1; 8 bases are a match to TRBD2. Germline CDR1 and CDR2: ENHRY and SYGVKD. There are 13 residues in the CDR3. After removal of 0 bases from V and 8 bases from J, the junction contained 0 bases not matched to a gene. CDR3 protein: CAISESTSDEQFF. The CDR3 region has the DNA TGTGCCATCAGTGAGTCGACTAGCGATGAGCAGTTCTTC.

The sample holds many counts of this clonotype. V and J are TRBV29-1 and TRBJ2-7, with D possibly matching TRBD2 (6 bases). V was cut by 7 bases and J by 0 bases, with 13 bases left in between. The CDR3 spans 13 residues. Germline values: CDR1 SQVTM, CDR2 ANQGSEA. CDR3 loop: CSAHSGSSYEQYF. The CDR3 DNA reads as TGCAGCGCCCATTCCGGGAGCTCCTACGAGCAGTACTTC.

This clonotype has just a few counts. The CDR3 sequence: CASSVTGFQETQYF. For the CDR3, the DNA is TGTGCCAGCAGCGTAACCGGATTCCAAGAGACCCAGTACTTC. The chain employs TRBV9 and TRBJ2-5; no clear D. The CDR3 consists of 14 residues. Germline loops: CDR1 SGDLS, CDR2 YYNGEE. With 1 base removed from V and 1 base from J, the gap between germline ends came to 8 bases.

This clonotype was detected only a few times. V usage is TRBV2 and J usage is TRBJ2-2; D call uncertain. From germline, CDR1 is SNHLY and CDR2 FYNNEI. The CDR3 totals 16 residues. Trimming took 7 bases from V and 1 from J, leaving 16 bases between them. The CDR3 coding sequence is TGTGCCAGCACATGGAGAACGGGCGGGAACACCGGGGAGCTGTTTTTT. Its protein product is CASTWRTGGNTGELFF.

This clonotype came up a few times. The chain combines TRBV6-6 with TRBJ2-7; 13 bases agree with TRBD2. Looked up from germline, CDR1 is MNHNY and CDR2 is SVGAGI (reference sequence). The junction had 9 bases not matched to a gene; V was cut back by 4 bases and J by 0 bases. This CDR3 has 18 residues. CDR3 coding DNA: TGTGCCAGCAGTTGGGCGACTAGCGGGGGGCCGAGCTCCTACGAGCAGTACTTC. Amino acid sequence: CASSWATSGGPSSYEQYF.

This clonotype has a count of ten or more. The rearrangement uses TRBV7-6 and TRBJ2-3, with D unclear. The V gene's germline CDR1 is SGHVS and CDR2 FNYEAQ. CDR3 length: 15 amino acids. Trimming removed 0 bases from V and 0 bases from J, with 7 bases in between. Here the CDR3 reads CASSLAPTSTDTQYF. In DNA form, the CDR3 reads TGTGCCAGCAGCTTAGCCCCCACTAGCACAGATACGCAGTATTTT.

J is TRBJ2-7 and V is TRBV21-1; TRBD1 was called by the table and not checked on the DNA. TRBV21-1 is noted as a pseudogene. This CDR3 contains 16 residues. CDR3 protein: CASSATWDRGSGEQYF. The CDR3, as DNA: TGTGCCAGCAGCGCTACCTGGGACAGGGGTTCGGGCGAGCAGTACTTC.

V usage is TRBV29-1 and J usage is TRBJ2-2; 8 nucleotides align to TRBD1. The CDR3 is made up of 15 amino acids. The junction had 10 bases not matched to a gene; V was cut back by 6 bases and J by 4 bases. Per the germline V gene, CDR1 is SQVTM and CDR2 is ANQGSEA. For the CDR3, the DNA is TGCAGCGTGGAGTCATCGACAGGGGCCACCGGGGAGCTGTTTTTT. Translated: CSVESSTGATGELFF.

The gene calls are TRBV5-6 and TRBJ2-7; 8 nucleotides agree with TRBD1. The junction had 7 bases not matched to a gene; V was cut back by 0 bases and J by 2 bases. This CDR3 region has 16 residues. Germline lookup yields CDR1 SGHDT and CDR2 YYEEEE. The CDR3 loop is CASSLGGTGTPYEQYF. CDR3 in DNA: TGTGCCAGCAGCTTGGGGGGGACAGGAACGCCCTACGAGCAGTACTTC.